In this sample, the clone carrying this T cell receptor (beta chain) turned up many times. Its antigen is not known. The data stem from a study of regulatory T cells in long-lasting Graves disease. Overall study: Prior antithyroid drug treatment in newly diagnosed Graves' patients lasted under 3 months. The study's findings and limits: Preferential use of TRBV28, TRBJ1-2 and TRBJ2-5 was seen in persistent disease.

This CDR3 spans 15 amino acids. V was shortened by 1 base and J by 7 bases, with 17 bases between the two germline ends. Time point of the sample: newly diagnosed GD, antithyroid drugs for less than 3 months. PBMC RNA was the source of the TCR library. Construction of TCR beta libraries relied on iRepertoire HTBI primers and on Arm-PCR targeting CDR3 regions. In TCRdb, the multiplex PCR reads were re-called with MiXCR into one record per CDR3 protein. This table holds roughly 400,000 distinct CDR3 sequences, 16% found once. These data are also associated with another study on T cells in Graves' hyperthyroidism and ophthalmopathy. That publication notes: Diagnoses were established using clinical symptoms, serum thyroxine and TRAb, thyroid ultrasound and orbital computed tomography. The TCR CDR3 was amplified in a first-round RT-PCR using the HTBI primer set.

Sequenced material: peripheral blood mononuclear cells (PBMCs), taken at new diagnosis, from a patient treated with antithyroid drugs. This TCR was recovered from a woman aged 18-35 years with Graves disease. The rearrangement links TRBV12-3 or TRBV12-4 to TRBJ2-7; unclear D gene. CDR3 nucleotide sequence: TGTGCCAGCAGTTTAGGCCAGGCTACCCAAGGGGAGCAGTACTTC. Amino acids: CASSLGQATQGEQYF.